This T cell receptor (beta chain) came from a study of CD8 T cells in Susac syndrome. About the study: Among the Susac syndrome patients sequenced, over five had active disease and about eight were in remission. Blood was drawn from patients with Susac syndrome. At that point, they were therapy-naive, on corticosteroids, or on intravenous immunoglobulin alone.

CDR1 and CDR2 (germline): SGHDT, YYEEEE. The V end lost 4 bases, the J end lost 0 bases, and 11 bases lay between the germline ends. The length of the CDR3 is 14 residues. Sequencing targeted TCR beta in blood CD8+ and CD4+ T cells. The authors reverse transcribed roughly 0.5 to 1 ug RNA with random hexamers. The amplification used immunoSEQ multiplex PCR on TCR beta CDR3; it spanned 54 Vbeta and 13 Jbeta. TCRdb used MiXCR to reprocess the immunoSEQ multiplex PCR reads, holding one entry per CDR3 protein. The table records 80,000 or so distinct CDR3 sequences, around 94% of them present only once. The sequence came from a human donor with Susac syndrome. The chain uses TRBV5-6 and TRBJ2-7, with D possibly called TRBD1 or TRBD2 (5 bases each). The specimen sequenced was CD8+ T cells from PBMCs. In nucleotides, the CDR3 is TGTGCCAGCAGCGTGGGACGGAGCTCCTACGAGCAGTACTTC. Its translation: CASSVGRSSYEQYF.